These T cell receptor beta chains were read from a single sample in a study of blood T cell repertoires in COVID-19. The method was immunoSEQ multiplex PCR; TCRdb's version includes in-frame clones alone and lacks a portion of them. The table records hundreds of thousands of clones, over 75% of them present only once. The sample consisted of PBMCs or T cells enriched from blood (not recorded which). These receptors were collected from a young man who had recovered from COVID-19. CDR3s include the opening cysteine and the closing phenylalanine or tryptophan. D genes are given only for firm matches. Only part of the rows carry a size: once, few, many, or a class if the clone is expanded.

V	D	size	J	CDR3	DNA
TRBV10-1	.	.	TRBJ2-1	CASSAGGANNEQFF	TGCGCCAGCAGTGCTGGGGGGGCGAACAATGAGCAGTTCTTC
TRBV10-3	TRBD1	few	TRBJ2-2	CAISVAAGTGQNTGELFF	TGTGCCATCAGTGTTGCTGCCGGGACAGGGCAGAACACCGGGGAGCTGTTTTTT
TRBV6-1	.	.	TRBJ1-5	CASSEFSGGNQPQHF	TGTGCCAGCAGTGAATTCTCGGGAGGGAATCAGCCCCAGCATTTT
TRBV24-1	TRBD2	.	TRBJ2-1	CATSDTGRGPYNEQFF	TGTGCCACCAGTGATACCGGGAGGGGACCCTACAATGAGCAGTTCTTC
TRBV29-1	.	.	TRBJ2-1	CSVGTGLSYNEQFF	TGCAGCGTAGGCACGGGACTTTCCTACAATGAGCAGTTCTTC
TRBV5-1	TRBD2	.	TRBJ2-5	CASSLVRQREETQYF	TGCGCCAGCAGCTTGGTTCGGCAGCGGGAGGAGACCCAGTACTTC
TRBV7-6	TRBD2	.	TRBJ2-3	CASSLNSGLAGSTDTQYF	TGTGCCAGCAGCTTGAATTCTGGACTAGCGGGATCCACAGATACGCAGTATTTT
TRBV6-5	TRBD2	.	TRBJ2-1	CASSRTSAYNEQFF	TGTGCCAGCAGTCGGACTAGCGCCTACAATGAGCAGTTCTTC
TRBV6-5	.	.	TRBJ1-1	CASTTLQAMNTEAFF	TGTGCCAGCACCACTTTACAGGCTATGAACACTGAAGCTTTCTTT
TRBV3-1/TRBV3-2	TRBD2	.	TRBJ2-7	CASSYGTSSYEQYF	TGTGCCAGCAGCTACGGGACTAGCAGCTACGAGCAGTACTTC
TRBV6-5	.	.	TRBJ2-6	CASSPYSGANVLTF	TGTGCCAGCAGTCCCTACTCTGGGGCCAACGTCCTGACTTTC
TRBV7-9	.	.	TRBJ1-2	CASSLVPANYGYTF	TGTGCCAGCAGCTTAGTGCCAGCTAACTATGGCTACACCTTC
TRBV5-6	.	.	TRBJ1-2	CASSLVRGNSYGYTF	TGTGCCAGCAGCTTGGTTCGGGGGAATTCCTATGGCTACACCTTC
TRBV5-4	.	.	TRBJ2-6	CASSLGRSGANVLTF	TGTGCCAGCAGCTTGGGTCGCTCTGGGGCCAACGTCCTGACTTTC
TRBV6-5	.	.	TRBJ1-5	CASSYSRGGNQPQHF	TGTGCCAGCAGTTACTCTCGGGGTGGCAATCAGCCCCAGCATTTT
TRBV19	TRBD1	.	TRBJ2-2	CASSKGWKGARTGELFF	TGTGCCAGTAGTAAAGGCTGGAAGGGGGCGCGTACCGGGGAGCTGTTTTTT
TRBV10-1	.	once	TRBJ2-3	CASSETGKGTDTQYF	TGCGCCAGCAGTGAGACAGGAAAAGGCACAGATACGCAGTATTTT
TRBV6-2/TRBV6-3	.	.	TRBJ2-7	CASSPAYEQYF	TGTGCCAGCAGTCCCGCCTACGAGCAGTACTTC
TRBV28	TRBD1	.	TRBJ1-3	CASSQTGGSGNTIYF	TGTGCCAGCAGCCAGACAGGGGGCTCTGGAAACACCATATATTTT
TRBV7-9	.	.	TRBJ1-2	CASSLVGESYGYTF	TGTGCCAGCAGCTTAGTTGGGGAGAGCTATGGCTACACCTTC
TRBV2	.	.	TRBJ2-3	CASRAGVSTDTQYF	TGTGCCAGCAGGGCAGGGGTGTCTACAGATACGCAGTATTTT
TRBV11-2	.	.	TRBJ2-1	CASSLGLESSYNEQFF	TGTGCCAGCAGCCTAGGCCTCGAGTCCTCCTACAATGAGCAGTTCTTC
TRBV7-9	.	once	TRBJ2-3	CASSEGLPPTDTQYF	TGTGCCAGCAGCGAGGGCTTACCTCCTACAGATACGCAGTATTTT
TRBV9	TRBD2	.	TRBJ2-3	CASSVEGREADTQYF	TGTGCCAGCAGCGTAGAGGGGCGGGAGGCAGATACGCAGTATTTT
TRBV11-2	.	.	TRBJ1-1	CASSLDVSVNTEAFF	TGTGCCAGCAGCTTAGATGTGAGCGTGAACACTGAAGCTTTCTTT